This T cell receptor beta chain comes out of a study of blood T cell repertoires in COVID-19. Study in general: Whether acute or convalescent, the COVID-19 samples came from the United States, Italy and Spain. T cells, B-cell-depleted T cells, or PBMCs supplied cDNA or gDNA.

Per the study methods: Amplified reference gene primers provided the basis for estimating nucleated cell counts. Profiled with immunoSEQ multiplex PCR; TCRdb holds only in-frame clones, not every one. The DNA was the basis for D and trimming; V, J and clone size are from that table. The table has 35,000 or so clones, 88% seen once. Germline trimming cut 2 bases from V and 1 base from J; bases unmatched to any gene: 2. Germline CDR1 is SGHRS and CDR2 is YFSETQ. This CDR3 is built from 15 residues. The chain recombines TRBV5-1 with TRBJ2-1; 8 nucleotides align to TRBD1. This receptor was identified in a human donor in a cohort sampled during active COVID-19. The sequencing input was peripheral blood. CDR3 protein: CASSLGTGSYNEQFF. The CDR3 DNA sequence: TGCGCCAGCAGCTTAGGGACAGGTTCCTACAATGAGCAGTTCTTC.